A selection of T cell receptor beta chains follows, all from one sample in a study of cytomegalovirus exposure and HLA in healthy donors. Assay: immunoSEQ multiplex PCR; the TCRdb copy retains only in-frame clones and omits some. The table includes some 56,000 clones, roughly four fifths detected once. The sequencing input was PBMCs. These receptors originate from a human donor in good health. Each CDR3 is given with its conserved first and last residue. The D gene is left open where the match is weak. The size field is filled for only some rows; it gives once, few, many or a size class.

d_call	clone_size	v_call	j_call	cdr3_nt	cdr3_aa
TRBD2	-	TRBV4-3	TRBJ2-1	TGCGCCAGCAGCCAAGATACGGGGGGCTACAATGAGCAGTTCTTC	CASSQDTGGYNEQFF
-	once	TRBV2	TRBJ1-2	TGTGCCAGCAGTGAACACGGGGTGGATGGCTACACCTTC	CASSEHGVDGYTF
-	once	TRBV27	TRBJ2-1	TGTGCCAGCAGTTCCCTAGGGGAACCGAACAATGAGCAGTTCTTC	CASSSLGEPNNEQFF
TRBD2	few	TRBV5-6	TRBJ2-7	TGTGCCAGCAGCGGGAGGGAAGACCAGATTAAGCAGTACTTC	CASSGREDQIKQYF
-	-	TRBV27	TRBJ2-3	TGTGCCAGCAGTTTTGGCTTCGGCACAGATACGCAGTATTTT	CASSFGFGTDTQYF
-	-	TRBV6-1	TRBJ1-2	TGTGCCAGCATGGTCAGGGGCCGGGGCTACACCTTC	CASMVRGRGYTF
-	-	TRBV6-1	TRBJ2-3	TGTGCCAGCAGTGAATGGCGGAGGGAAGGAGATACGCAGTATTTT	CASSEWRREGDTQYF
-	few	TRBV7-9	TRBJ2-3	TGTGCCAGCAGCCCGTCCGGGACATCAGATACGCAGTATTTT	CASSPSGTSDTQYF
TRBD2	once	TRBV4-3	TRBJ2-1	TGCGCCAGCAGCCAAGAAAGAGGAGCGGGAGTAGTCGATGAGCAGTTCTTC	CASSQERGAGVVDEQFF
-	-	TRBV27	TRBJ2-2	TGTGCCAGCAGTTTGTACGGGGAGCTGTTTTTT	CASSLYGELFF
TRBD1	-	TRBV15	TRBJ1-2	TGTGCCACCAGCAGAGATGAAAGGGGGCCAGCTAACTATGGCTACACCTTC	CATSRDERGPANYGYTF
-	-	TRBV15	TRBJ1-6	TGTGCCACCAAGAGACGGGACACCTATAATTCACCCCTCCACTTT	CATKRRDTYNSPLHF
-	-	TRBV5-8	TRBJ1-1	TGTGCCAGCAGCTCCATCAGGGCCACTGAAGCTTTCTTT	CASSSIRATEAFF
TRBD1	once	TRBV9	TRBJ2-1	TGTGCCAGCAGCGTAACGGGACAGGGGCTTTGGGAGCAGTTCTTC	CASSVTGQGLWEQFF
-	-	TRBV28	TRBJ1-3	TGTGCCAGCAGTTTTAGCGAGGGAAACACCATATATTTT	CASSFSEGNTIYF
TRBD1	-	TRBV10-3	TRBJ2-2	TGTGCCACAACCGGGACAGGGGACACCGGGGAGCTGTTTTTT	CATTGTGDTGELFF
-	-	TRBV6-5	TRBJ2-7	TGTGCCAGCAGTTACTCGGCGGACAGCTCCTACGAGCAGTACTTC	CASSYSADSSYEQYF
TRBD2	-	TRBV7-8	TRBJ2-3	TGTGCCAGCAGCTTTCTAGCGGGGGGGCAGGGCACAGATACGCAGTATTTT	CASSFLAGGQGTDTQYF
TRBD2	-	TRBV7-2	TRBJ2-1	TGTGCCAGCAGCTTAAGTTTGTCTAGCGGGATCTACAATGAGCAGTTCTTC	CASSLSLSSGIYNEQFF
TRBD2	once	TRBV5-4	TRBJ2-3	TGTGCCAGCAGCACTAGCGGGGGGGCCATCGCAGATACGCAGTATTTT	CASSTSGGAIADTQYF
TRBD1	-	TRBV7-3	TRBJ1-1	TGTGCCAGCAGCCCGGACAGGGTGAACACTGAAGCTTTCTTT	CASSPDRVNTEAFF